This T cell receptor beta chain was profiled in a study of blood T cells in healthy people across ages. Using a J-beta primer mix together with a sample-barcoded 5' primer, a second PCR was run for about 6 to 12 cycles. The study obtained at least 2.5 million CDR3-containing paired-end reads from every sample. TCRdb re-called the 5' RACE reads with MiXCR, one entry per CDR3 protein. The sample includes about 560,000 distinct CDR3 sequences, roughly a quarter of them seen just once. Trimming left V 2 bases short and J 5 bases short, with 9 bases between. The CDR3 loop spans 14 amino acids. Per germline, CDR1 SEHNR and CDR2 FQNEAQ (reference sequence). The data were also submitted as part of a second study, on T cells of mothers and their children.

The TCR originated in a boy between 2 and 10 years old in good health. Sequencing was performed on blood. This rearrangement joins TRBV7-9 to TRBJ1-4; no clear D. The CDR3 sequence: CASSLQPLNEKLFF. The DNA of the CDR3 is TGTGCCAGCAGCTTACAGCCCCTAAATGAAAAACTGTTTTTT.